This entry concerns a single TCR beta chain. The record originates from a study of shared clonotypes between healthy human individuals. Overall study context: The donors, two women and a few men, were aged 18 to 49.

The CDR3 runs to 14 residues. Germline V gene data show CDR1 as SEHNR and CDR2 as FQNEAQ (reference sequence). Trimming pared 5 bases from V and 3 bases from J, leaving 12 bases between. Measured with immunoSEQ multiplex PCR; TCRdb has only the in-frame clones, and not every one. This sample has millions of clones, with around 90% found just once. This rearrangement joins TRBV7-9 to TRBJ2-3; D unclear. Sample: naive CD4+ T cells sorted from blood. Indicated subset: CD45RA+ positively selected. The sequence came from a man younger than 30 in good health. For the CDR3, the DNA is TGTGCCAGCAGCCGGGCGGAAGGGACAGATACGCAGTATTTT. Translation gives CASSRAEGTDTQYF.